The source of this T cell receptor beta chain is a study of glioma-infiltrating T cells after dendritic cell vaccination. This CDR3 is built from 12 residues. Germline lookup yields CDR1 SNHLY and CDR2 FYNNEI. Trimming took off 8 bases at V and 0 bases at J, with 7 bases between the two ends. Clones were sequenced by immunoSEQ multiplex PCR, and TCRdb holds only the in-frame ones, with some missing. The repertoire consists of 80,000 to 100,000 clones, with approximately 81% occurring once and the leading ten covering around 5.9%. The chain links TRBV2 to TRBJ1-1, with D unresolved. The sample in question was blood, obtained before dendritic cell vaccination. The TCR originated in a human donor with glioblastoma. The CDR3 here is CASGVLNTEAFF. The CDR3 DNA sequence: TGTGCCAGCGGAGTCCTGAACACTGAAGCTTTCTTT.